One and the same sample provided the 14 T cell receptor beta chains below, sequenced in a study of shared clonotypes between healthy human individuals (TCRdb year 2020). Library method: the immunoSEQ multiplex PCR assay. What TCRdb holds here is the immuneACCESS table cut down to in-frame rearrangements. Part of the clones is not present; checked against another copy, under half of the missing clones reflect an unresolved V gene, and the others are unexplained. The sample table records over 1.5 million clones; roughly 98% of these occur just once. The top ten clones comprise roughly 0.45% of the sample. The sample comprised naive CD4+ T cells sorted from blood. In light of the paper, this sample's cell subset or site label describes: CD45RA+ positively selected. These receptors were collected from a young man in good health.

A single count supports this clone. This rearrangement joins TRBV13 to TRBJ2-4, with D perhaps matching TRBD2 (5 bases). Germline CDR1 reads PRHDT; CDR2 reads FYEKMQ (reference sequence). Trimming stripped 2 bases from V and 0 bases from J, with 11 bases between. This CDR3 is built from 16 residues. CDR3 protein: CASSLSGWGAKNIQYF. The CDR3 bases are TGTGCCAGCAGCTTAAGCGGTTGGGGAGCCAAAAACATTCAGTACTTC. Complete variable domain (other parts from reference TRBV13 and TRBJ2-4): AAGVIQSPRHLIKEKRETATLKCYPIPRHDTVYWYQQGPGQDPQFLISFYEKMQSDKGSIPDRFSAQQFSDYHSELNMSSLELGDSALYFCASSLSGWGAKNIQYFGAGTRLSVL.

This clone is a singleton in its sample. V gene TRBV7-6 combines with J gene TRBJ2-5; 9 nucleotides agree with TRBD2. The CDR3 is made up of 16 amino acids. The ends lost 8 bases at V and 4 bases at J; junction bases unmatched: 14. Germline assignment: CDR1 SGHVS and CDR2 FNYEAQ. The CDR3 here is CASSPSGASGIETQYF. DNA for the CDR3: TGTGCCAGCTCCCCCTCGGGGGCTAGCGGGATAGAGACCCAGTACTTC.

This clone was observed once. The rearrangement joins TRBV5-8 to TRBJ2-7; 8 positions agree with TRBD1. Germline V CDR1 and CDR2: SGHTS, YDEGEE. This CDR3 is built from 14 residues. Trimming at V came to 2 bases and at J to 5 bases, leaving 6 bases not matched to a gene. CDR3 in DNA: TGTGCCAGCAGCTTCAGTCAGGGGGCCAACGAGCAGTACTTC. It is translated as CASSFSQGANEQYF.

This clone appeared once. This sequence joins TRBV2 and TRBJ2-1; D tentatively reads TRBD1 or TRBD2 (5 bases each). The CDR3 sequence is 15 residues long. Germline-derived CDR1 and CDR2 are SNHLY and FYNNEI. V lost 5 bases to trimming and J lost 2 bases, with 13 bases between them. The CDR3 region has the DNA TGTGCCAGCAGTCCGGGACGGGGAGCCTACAATGAGCAGTTCTTC. It is translated as CASSPGRGAYNEQFF. The whole variable domain, remainder taken from reference TRBV2 and TRBJ2-1, is EPEVTQTPSHQVTQMGQEVILRCVPISNHLYFYWYRQILGQKVEFLVSFYNNEISEKSEIFDDQFSVERPDGSNFTLKIRSTKLEDSAMYFCASSPGRGAYNEQFFGPGTRLTVL.

This clone has only one observation. One end of the junction varies from germline; a read error may be responsible. The chain uses TRBV5-1 and TRBJ2-5; D perhaps matches TRBD1 (6 bases). Germline CDR1 reads SGHRS; CDR2 reads YFSETQ. This CDR3 contains 14 residues. The CDR3 spells CASRLGARQETQYF. CDR3 nucleotides: TGCGCCAGCAGGTTGGGGGCGAGACAAGAGACCCAGTACTTC. The entire variable domain, with the rest obtained from reference TRBV5-1 and TRBJ2-5, is as follows: KAGVTQTPRYLIKTRGQQVTLSCSPISGHRSVSWYQQTPGQGLQFLFEYFSETQRNKGNFPGRFSGRQFSNSRSEMNVSTLELGDSALYLCASRLGARQETQYFGPGTRLLVL.

To note about this clone: The same CDR3 arises from other DNA sequences in this sample as well. The rearrangement uses TRBV10-1 and TRBJ2-3; 11 nucleotides align to TRBD1. This CDR3 has 14 amino acids. Germline lookup yields CDR1 WNHNN and CDR2 SYGVQD (reference sequence). Losses at the gene ends were 2 bases for V and 6 bases for J; bases not matched to a gene: 1. The CDR3 sequence: CASSEGQGADTQYF. For the CDR3, the DNA is TGCGCCAGCAGTGAGGGACAGGGGGCGGATACGCAGTATTTT.

The count of this clone is one. This CDR3 is also generated by other DNA sequences in the sample. The chain has TRBV5-4 and TRBJ2-5, with 10 positions matching TRBD2. The length of the CDR3 is 14 residues. The trim removed 2 bases at V and 3 bases at J, leaving 1 base unmatched. The V gene's germline CDR1 is SGHNT and CDR2 YYREEE (reference sequence). CDR3 DNA: TGTGCCAGCAGCTTTGGACTAGCGGAAGAGACCCAGTACTTC. Translated, it gives CASSFGLAEETQYF.

The rearrangement links TRBV6-1 to TRBJ1-5; 8 bases match TRBD1. This CDR3 contains 14 residues. CDR1 and CDR2 from the germline V gene are MNHNS and SASEGT. V shed 11 bases, J shed 4 bases, and the junction held 10 bases outside the gene matches. The DNA of the CDR3 is TGTGCCGCCATCGACAGGGGACGTAATCAGCCCCAGCATTTT. Amino acid sequence: CAAIDRGRNQPQHF.

The chain carries TRBV16 and TRBJ2-2, with D uncertain. There are 12 residues in the CDR3. Germline CDR1 KGHSY, CDR2 FQNENV. Trimming shortened V by 4 bases and J by 5 bases, and 5 bases separated the two germline ends. The CDR3 bases are TGTGCCAGCAGCCCAGGAACCGGGGAGCTGTTTTTT. Its translation is CASSPGTGELFF.

The chain couples TRBV7-3 to TRBJ2-4, with 13 bases aligning to TRBD2. V lost 5 bases, J lost 7 bases, and 11 bases stayed unmatched. Germline V lookup: CDR1 SGHTA, CDR2 FQGTGA. This CDR3 has 17 residues. The chain's CDR3 is CASSLYSPGLAGNIQYF. The CDR3 nucleotides read TGTGCCAGCAGCCTCTATTCCCCGGGACTAGCGGGGAACATTCAGTACTTC.

This rearrangement joins TRBV2 to TRBJ2-1, with 8 bases fitting TRBD2. The J segment lost 1 base and the V segment lost 5 bases, leaving 7 bases of the junction unmatched. The CDR3 contains 16 residues. The germline V gene has CDR1 SNHLY and CDR2 FYNNEI. CDR3 region: CASSFERETSYNEQFF. CDR3 sequence (DNA): TGTGCCAGCAGTTTCGAGCGGGAGACGTCCTACAATGAGCAGTTCTTC. The entire variable domain, with the rest obtained from reference TRBV2 and TRBJ2-1, is as follows: EPEVTQTPSHQVTQMGQEVILRCVPISNHLYFYWYRQILGQKVEFLVSFYNNEISEKSEIFDDQFSVERPDGSNFTLKIRSTKLEDSAMYFCASSFERETSYNEQFFGPGTRLTVL.

The chain recombines TRBV11-2 with TRBJ2-7; 7 nucleotides match TRBD1. The V and J ends lost 7 bases and 3 bases, in that order; junction bases with no gene match: 9. Germline values: CDR1 SGHAT, CDR2 FQNNGV. The CDR3 has 14 amino acids. The CDR3 is CASTRTGLFYEQYF. DNA for the CDR3: TGTGCCAGCACCCGGACAGGTCTATTCTACGAGCAGTACTTC.

V gene TRBV28 combines with J gene TRBJ1-1; D possibly corresponds to TRBD1 (6 bases). V lost 5 bases, J lost 2 bases, and 18 bases lay in between. The CDR3 is 16 residues long. CDR1 MDHEN and CDR2 SYDVKM come from the germline V gene. The CDR3, as DNA: TGTGCCAGCAGTCTCCGCTTGACAGGAAGTAACACTGAAGCTTTCTTT. Its protein product is CASSLRLTGSNTEAFF.

Comment on this clone: This sample includes further DNA sequences coding for the same CDR3. The chain is built from TRBV28 and TRBJ2-7; 7 nucleotides line up with TRBD1. This CDR3 region has 14 residues. Trimming at V came to 6 bases and at J to 0 bases, leaving 5 bases not matched to a gene. CDR1 and CDR2 from the germline V gene are MDHEN and SYDVKM. CDR3 protein: CASRTTGSSYEQYF. CDR3 coding DNA: TGTGCCAGCAGAACGACAGGGTCCTCCTACGAGCAGTACTTC. The full variable domain, completed using reference TRBV28 and TRBJ2-7, is DVKVTQSSRYLVKRTGEKVFLECVQDMDHENMFWYRQDPGLGLRLIYFSYDVKMKEKGDIPEGYSVSREKKERFSLILESASTNQTSMYLCASRTTGSSYEQYFGPGTRLTVT.